This T cell receptor beta chain was profiled in a study of T cell changes during pregnancy in multiple sclerosis. The V end was cut by 7 bases, the J end by 1 base, with 19 bases between. This CDR3 region has 16 residues. Germline CDR1 reads MDHEN; CDR2 reads SYDVKM. Sequencing was performed with immunoSEQ multiplex PCR; in TCRdb, only in-frame clones are kept and a portion is missing. Found here are 85,000 to 100,000 clones, roughly 90% of them singletons; the top ten hold over 1.5%. The material sequenced was peripheral blood, taken in the first trimester of pregnancy. The chain joins TRBV28 to TRBJ2-5, with a tentative D call TRBD2 (6 bases). The source is a female donor with multiple sclerosis, enrolled in a pregnancy study. In DNA form, the CDR3 reads TGTGCCAGCAAAGAACTCAGGAGGGCCCCCCAAGAGACCCAGTACTTC. Its translation is CASKELRRAPQETQYF.